The 26 T cell receptor beta chains below were found in one sample sequenced in a study of CD4 T cells in relation to SARS-CoV-2 and coronaviruses. This table comes from immunoSEQ multiplex PCR, and its TCRdb copy is limited to in-frame clones, with some not included. Among about 21,000 clones listed, roughly 79% were seen once. These receptors have no identified antigens. Unexposed donor CD4+ T cells date from about 2010-2019, before the COVID-19 pandemic. After roughly 9 days of culture, CD4+ T cells were isolated. The source material was CD4+ T cells from PBMCs, cultured in vitro. The source of these receptors is a human donor in good health.

The V and J genes are TRBV6-5 and TRBJ2-1; possibly TRBD2 for D (6 bases). Trimming stripped 0 bases from V and 2 bases from J, with 11 bases between. This CDR3 is built from 16 residues. Germline V gene lookup returns CDR1 MNHEY and CDR2 SVGAGI. CDR3 protein: CASSYSHGGPYNEQFF. The DNA for the CDR3 is TGTGCCAGCAGTTACTCGCACGGGGGTCCCTACAATGAGCAGTTCTTC.

The V call is TRBV5-8, the J call TRBJ2-7, with D hard to call. The V end was cut by 4 bases, the J end by 3 bases, with 5 bases between. Germline values: CDR1 SGHTS, CDR2 YDEGEE. This CDR3 has 11 residues. CDR3 loop: CASSAYYEQYF. In DNA, the CDR3 is TGTGCCAGCAGCGCTTACTACGAGCAGTACTTC.

The gene calls are TRBV6-5 and TRBJ2-7; D not certain. V gave up 0 bases and J gave up 4 bases, with 10 bases separating them. Germline V CDR1 and CDR2: MNHEY, SVGAGI. There are 14 residues in the CDR3. CDR3 DNA: TGTGCCAGCAGTTACTCTACAAAGAGGTACGAGCAGTACTTC. It translates to CASSYSTKRYEQYF.

V gene TRBV27 combines with J gene TRBJ1-2; D not certain. The CDR3 consists of 13 residues. V shed 0 bases and J shed 6 bases, with 8 bases lying between them. Per germline, CDR1 MNHEY and CDR2 SMNVEV (reference sequence). The CDR3 loop reads CASSLSGLDGYTF. For the CDR3, the DNA is TGTGCCAGCAGTTTATCAGGACTGGATGGCTACACCTTC.

J is TRBJ1-1 and V is TRBV12-5; D is undetermined. Germline values: CDR1 LGHNT, CDR2 FRNRAP. V gave up 3 bases and J gave up 3 bases, with 8 bases separating them. This CDR3 is built from 13 residues. CDR3 sequence (DNA): TGTGCTAGTGGTTTATCGTTGGACACTGAAGCTTTCTTT. This codes for CASGLSLDTEAFF.

The count of this clone is one. The chain is built from TRBV7-3 and TRBJ2-1; 7 bases are a match to TRBD2. The trim removed 2 bases at V and 8 bases at J, leaving 9 bases unmatched. In germline, CDR1 is SGHTA, CDR2 FQGTGA. The CDR3 loop spans 15 amino acids. CDR3 DNA sequence: TGTGCCAGCAGCTTATTCCGCGGGAGTATCGATGAGCAGTTCTTC. Its translation is CASSLFRGSIDEQFF.

V usage is TRBV24-1 and J usage is TRBJ2-3; D is possibly TRBD1 or TRBD2 (5 bases each). Germline V gives CDR1 KGHDR, CDR2 SFDVKD. The V end was cut by 3 bases, the J end by 2 bases, with 14 bases between. This CDR3 comprises 16 residues. CDR3 DNA sequence: TGTGCCACCAGTGATGGGGGTAGCCTTATCACAGATACGCAGTATTTT. Amino acids: CATSDGGSLITDTQYF.

The chain joins TRBV24-1 to TRBJ1-2, with a tentative D call TRBD1 (5 bases). From germline, CDR1 is KGHDR and CDR2 SFDVKD. Trimming cost V 4 bases and J 0 bases, with 8 bases left between them. This CDR3 region has 14 residues. The CDR3 protein is CATSDPGSNYGYTF. Here the CDR3 DNA reads TGTGCCACCAGTGACCCAGGGTCTAACTATGGCTACACCTTC.

The chain combines TRBV25-1 with TRBJ2-4; 8 bases are shared with TRBD1. CDR1 is MGHDK, CDR2 SYGVNS, per germline. The CDR3 extends over 12 amino acids. V lost 6 bases, J lost 8 bases, and 3 bases stayed unmatched. In nucleotides, the CDR3 is TGTGCCAGCAGGTCACAGGGGGACATTCAGTACTTC. This codes for CASRSQGDIQYF.

This chain links TRBV7-9 with TRBJ2-3, with no clear D. Germline CDR1 and CDR2: SEHNR and FQNEAQ (reference sequence). The CDR3 sequence is 16 residues long. V lost 0 bases, J lost 1 base, and 11 bases lay in between. CDR3: CASSLALFGGTDTQYF. The CDR3, as DNA: TGTGCCAGCAGCTTAGCTTTGTTTGGCGGCACAGATACGCAGTATTTT.

The chain links TRBV5-6 to TRBJ2-7; the match to TRBD2 covers 11 bases. Germline assignment: CDR1 SGHDT and CDR2 YYEEEE. CDR3 length: 15 amino acids. V lost 2 bases and J lost 5; bases outside the gene matches: 6. DNA of the CDR3: TGTGCCAGCAGCTTTTCGTATAGCGGGAGGGACGAGCAGTACTTC. Its translation is CASSFSYSGRDEQYF.

The gene calls are TRBV24-1 and TRBJ2-4; D is ambiguous. The V gene's germline CDR1 is KGHDR and CDR2 SFDVKD. The CDR3 loop spans 13 amino acids. The V gene lost 9 bases and the J gene lost 1 base, with 9 bases spanning the gap. The CDR3 is CATCMSAKNIQYF. CDR3 coding DNA: TGTGCCACCTGTATGTCGGCCAAAAACATTCAGTACTTC.

This chain joins TRBV9 and TRBJ1-5; TRBD1 might be the D (5 bases). This CDR3 comprises 16 residues. The germline V and J ends were trimmed by 3 bases and 1 base, with 14 bases remaining between them. Looked up from germline, CDR1 is SGDLS and CDR2 is YYNGEE. The CDR3 region is CASSATWGLSNQPQHF. Here the CDR3 DNA reads TGTGCCAGCAGCGCGACCTGGGGGTTAAGCAATCAGCCCCAGCATTTT.

The chain couples TRBV5-4 to TRBJ2-5; TRBD2 agrees at 9 bases. There are 14 residues in the CDR3. V lost 3 bases to trimming and J lost 3 bases; unmatched junction nucleotides: 3. Germline V lookup: CDR1 SGHNT, CDR2 YYREEE (reference sequence). The CDR3, as DNA: TGTGCCAGCAGCTCGGGACTAGCTGAAGAGACCCAGTACTTC. It specifies CASSSGLAEETQYF.

This chain links TRBV3-1 (or the pseudogene TRBV3-2) with TRBJ2-1, with D possibly called TRBD1 or TRBD2 (5 bases each). Trimming left V 2 bases short and J 0 bases short, with 11 bases between. CDR1 is LGHDT, CDR2 YNNKEL, per germline (reference sequence). This CDR3 has 16 residues. CDR3: CASSQWGPSSYNEQFF. Written as DNA, the CDR3 is TGTGCCAGCAGCCAATGGGGACCGAGCTCCTACAATGAGCAGTTCTTC.

This chain joins TRBV19 and TRBJ2-1; 8 nucleotides align to TRBD2. J lost 0 bases, V lost 3 bases, and 1 base had no gene match. The CDR3 is 15 amino acids. Germline V gene lookup returns CDR1 LNHDA and CDR2 SQIVND (reference sequence). CDR3 nucleotide sequence: TGTGCCAGTAGTATCAGCGGGAGCTCCTACAATGAGCAGTTCTTC. Its protein product is CASSISGSSYNEQFF.

The CDR3 DNA is TGCGCCAGCAGCTCCGGGGCGAGGGCTGAAAAACTGTTTTTT. It specifies CASSSGARAEKLFF. This rearrangement joins TRBV5-1 to TRBJ1-4, with a tentative D call TRBD1 (5 bases). Trimming left V 3 bases short and J 7 bases short, with 13 bases between. There are 14 residues in the CDR3. From germline, CDR1 is SGHRS and CDR2 YFSETQ.

The chain combines TRBV5-6 with TRBJ2-7; 12 bases agree with TRBD1. V lost 1 base and J lost 4; bases outside the gene matches: 3. CDR3 length equals 15 residues. Per germline, CDR1 SGHDT and CDR2 YYEEEE. CDR3 bases: TGTGCCAGCAGCTTGTCGGGACAGGGGGCGTACGAGCAGTACTTC. Protein product: CASSLSGQGAYEQYF.

The rearrangement uses TRBV3-1 (or the pseudogene TRBV3-2) and TRBJ1-1, with a tentative D call TRBD1 (6 bases). Trimming left V 4 bases short and J 4 bases short, with 16 bases between. Germline assignment: CDR1 LGHDT and CDR2 YNNKEL (reference sequence). This CDR3 spans 15 amino acids. The CDR3 DNA reads TGTGCCAGCAGCCCCTCGGGCACAGGGACCACTGAAGCTTTCTTT. Translating gives CASSPSGTGTTEAFF.

The chain recombines TRBV7-2 with TRBJ2-1; tentatively, D is TRBD2 (5 bases). From germline, CDR1 is SGHTA and CDR2 FQGNSA. The CDR3 has 14 residues. V lost 6 bases and J lost 10, with 19 bases in between. The CDR3 bases are TGTGCCAGCAGGTTCCAAGGGCGGAGGTCCGAGCAGTTCTTC. Translating it yields CASRFQGRRSEQFF. Full variable domain (missing parts from reference TRBV7-2 and TRBJ2-1): GAGVSQSPSNKVTEKGKDVELRCDPISGHTALYWYRQSLGQGLEFLIYFQGNSAPDKSGLPSDRFSAERTGGSVSTLTIQRTQQEDSAVYLCASRFQGRRSEQFFGPGTRLTVL.

This clone turned up a few times. The chain combines TRBV3-1 (or the pseudogene TRBV3-2) with TRBJ1-3; 8 bases match TRBD1. This CDR3 spans 15 amino acids. Germline V CDR1 and CDR2: LGHDT, YNNKEL (reference sequence). Unmatched junction bases numbered 5, after V lost 4 bases and J lost 3 bases. For the CDR3, the DNA is TGTGCCAGCAGCCTCGACGGGACAGGTGGAAACACCATATATTTT. Its translation is CASSLDGTGGNTIYF.

This chain uses TRBV6-5 with TRBJ2-2; unclear D gene. From germline, CDR1 is MNHEY and CDR2 SVGAGI. The CDR3 loop spans 13 amino acids. V shed 5 bases and J shed 5 bases, with 9 bases lying between them. The CDR3 spells CASSREETGELFF. Written as DNA, the CDR3 is TGTGCCAGCAGTCGAGAAGAAACCGGGGAGCTGTTTTTT.

The chain is built from TRBV6-5 and TRBJ1-6; D unresolved. This CDR3 region has 14 residues. Deletions cut 4 bases from V and 7 bases from J, with 11 bases between. Germline loops: CDR1 MNHEY, CDR2 SVGAGI. This CDR3 reads CASSFRRRNSPLHF. CDR3 DNA: TGTGCCAGCAGTTTCCGCAGGAGGAATTCACCCCTCCACTTT.

CDR3: CASSPTGGTDTQYF. CDR3 nucleotide sequence: TGTGCCAGCAGCCCGACAGGGGGCACAGATACGCAGTATTTT. The V call is TRBV6-2 or TRBV6-3, the J call TRBJ2-3; TRBD1 agrees at 8 bases. CDR3 length: 14 amino acids. V trimming: 6 bases; J trimming: 1 base; junction bases outside the gene matches: 3. Germline assignment: CDR1 MNHEY and CDR2 SVGEGT.

The CDR3: CASSSETGAYGYTF. The DNA for the CDR3 is TGTGCCAGCTCATCCGAGACAGGGGCCTATGGCTACACCTTC. The chain couples TRBV18 to TRBJ1-2; 8 nucleotides align to TRBD1. The CDR3 covers 14 residues. Germline CDR1 KGHSH, CDR2 LQKENI. J lost 4 bases, V lost 5 bases, and 6 bases had no gene match.

V and J are TRBV25-1 and TRBJ1-1, with D unresolved. V was pared by 3 bases and J by 6 bases, with 23 bases between. The CDR3 has 17 residues. Germline assignment: CDR1 MGHDK and CDR2 SYGVNS. The CDR3 reads CASSESPREGKVSEAFF. In DNA form, the CDR3 reads TGTGCCAGCAGTGAGAGCCCTCGGGAGGGCAAAGTTTCTGAAGCTTTCTTT.